A single sample gave rise to the 18 T cell receptor beta chains below, sequenced in a study of T cells in Graves' hyperthyroidism and ophthalmopathy. Amplified TCR beta CDR3 regions came from RNA transcripts. When the TCR CDR3 underwent first-round RT-PCR, the HTBI primer set was used. TCRdb reanalysed the multiplex PCR reads using MiXCR and keeps one entry per CDR3 protein. The sample has about 200,000 distinct CDR3 sequences, roughly 17% seen once. The sample comprised blood. The receptors here all came from a woman aged 45-65 years with Graves' hyperthyroidism.

This clonotype has a count of ten or more. V gene TRBV2 combines with J gene TRBJ1-1, with TRBD1 identical over 8 bases. This CDR3 is built from 15 residues. V shed 1 base, J shed 1 base, and the junction held 2 bases outside the gene matches. The germline CDR1 and CDR2 sequences are SNHLY and FYNNEI. The CDR3 coding sequence is TGTGCCAGCAGTGAAGAGGGACAGGAGAACACTGAAGCTTTCTTT. Translation gives CASSEEGQENTEAFF.

In regard to this clonotype: A read error may account for a junction end that differs from germline. The chain carries TRBV7-9 and TRBJ1-6; D not resolved. The CDR3 runs 13 residues. Germline values: CDR1 SEHNR, CDR2 FQNEAQ (reference sequence). This chain's CDR3 is CASGLAVLKPLHF. The CDR3 DNA sequence: TGTGCCAGCGGCTTAGCAGTATTGAAACCCCTCCACTTT.

This clonotype has ten or more counts. This chain uses TRBV20-1 with TRBJ2-1, with TRBD2 matching 10 bases. The CDR3 sequence is 13 residues long. Germline CDR1 reads DFQATT; CDR2 reads SNEGSKA (reference sequence). CDR3 coding DNA: TGCAGCATTCCGGGACTAGCGAGTAATGAGCAGTTCTTC. It specifies CSIPGLASNEQFF.

This clonotype was seen repeatedly, ten times or more. The chain combines TRBV6-1 with TRBJ1-1; D might be TRBD1 (6 bases). In germline, CDR1 is MNHNS, CDR2 SASEGT. The germline V and J ends were trimmed by 6 bases and 1 base, with 15 bases remaining between them. The length of the CDR3 is 15 residues. The CDR3 bases are TGTGCCAGCAGCCTAAACAGGGCCGGGAACACTGAAGCTTTCTTT. It yields the protein CASSLNRAGNTEAFF.

The sample holds many counts of this clonotype. The chain links TRBV30 to TRBJ2-1; TRBD2 matches at 7 bases. Germline loops: CDR1 GTSNPN, CDR2 SVGIG (reference sequence). The CDR3 is 15 residues long. The trim removed 1 base at V and 0 bases at J, leaving 3 bases unmatched. The CDR3 DNA reads as TGTGCCTGGAGTGATCTAGCGGCCTCCTACAATGAGCAGTTCTTC. This codes for CAWSDLAASYNEQFF.

This clonotype turned up a few times. The genes are TRBV27 and TRBJ1-2; D is unresolved. The V and J ends lost 4 bases and 7 bases respectively, with 4 bases between them. The CDR3 length is 10 residues. Germline loops: CDR1 MNHEY, CDR2 SMNVEV (reference sequence). In nucleotides, the CDR3 is TGTGCCAGCAGTTCCCCTGGCTACACCTTC. Its translation: CASSSPGYTF.

This clonotype was seen many times. The J gene is TRBJ2-5, the V gene TRBV20-1, with D perhaps given as TRBD1 or TRBD2 (5 bases each). V lost 7 bases and J lost 0, with 18 bases in between. There are 15 residues in the CDR3. Germline V gene data show CDR1 as DFQATT and CDR2 as SNEGSKA (reference sequence). The CDR3, as DNA: TGCAGTGTCACCAGACCCGGGGCGTACCAAGAGACCCAGTACTTC. Its translation is CSVTRPGAYQETQYF.

This clonotype was recorded many times. The chain couples TRBV27 to TRBJ1-3; D perhaps matches TRBD1 (6 bases). V was pared by 6 bases and J by 1 base, with 16 bases between. The CDR3 extends over 16 amino acids. Germline V gene sequence: CDR1 MNHEY, CDR2 SMNVEV (reference sequence). The CDR3 region is CASSSLRGSSGNTIYF. CDR3 DNA: TGTGCCAGCAGCTCGCTCAGGGGATCTTCTGGAAACACCATATATTTT.

This clonotype was seen at least ten times. The rearrangement uses TRBV3-1 and TRBJ2-1; the D is unclear. The V and J ends lost 0 bases and 5 bases respectively, with 11 bases between them. Germline-derived CDR1 and CDR2 are LGHDT and YNNKEL (reference sequence). The CDR3 sequence is 15 residues long. The CDR3 sequence is CASSQEPRTNNEQFF. The CDR3 bases are TGTGCCAGCAGCCAAGAACCCCGCACTAACAATGAGCAGTTCTTC.

The V and J genes are TRBV7-8 and TRBJ1-5; D is unresolved. CDR1 SGHVS and CDR2 FQNEAQ come from the germline V gene. Trimming took off 1 base at V and 6 bases at J, with 10 bases between the two ends. This CDR3 is 14 amino acids long. CDR3 sequence (DNA): TGTGCCAGCAGCTTAGAAGGGAGAGGTCAGCCCCAGCATTTT. Translating it yields CASSLEGRGQPQHF. Variable domain in full (rest from reference TRBV7-8 and TRBJ1-5): GAGVSQSPRYKVAKRGQDVALRCDPISGHVSLFWYQQALGQGPEFLTYFQNEAQLDKSGLPSDRFFAERPEGSVSTLKIQRTQQEDSAVYLCASSLEGRGQPQHFGDGTRLSIL.

In regard to this clonotype: Just one base apart from a much larger clone, this may be a read error. The chain joins TRBV6-1 to TRBJ2-5; D is unclear. Germline CDR1 is MNHNS and CDR2 is SASEGT. The CDR3 runs to 16 residues. The CDR3 region has the DNA TGTGCCAGCAGTGAAGTCGGCGGAGCCTTACAAGAGACCCAGCACTTC. Amino acid sequence: CASSEVGGALQETQHF.

This clonotype has more than one count but fewer than ten. This rearrangement joins TRBV7-2 to TRBJ1-1; no clear D gene. V was trimmed by 1 base and J by 7 bases, leaving 10 bases between them. This CDR3 region has 13 residues. Per the germline V gene, CDR1 is SGHTA and CDR2 is FQGNSA. The CDR3 loop is CASSLDGHLEAFF. The CDR3 DNA reads as TGTGCCAGCAGCTTAGATGGTCACCTTGAAGCTTTCTTT.

This clonotype came up a few times. The gene calls are TRBV7-9 and TRBJ2-5, with D maybe TRBD2 (5 bases). V gave up 0 bases and J gave up 5 bases, with 10 bases separating them. Germline V CDR1 and CDR2: SEHNR, FQNEAQ (reference sequence). The CDR3 runs 14 residues. The CDR3 DNA sequence: TGTGCCAGCAGCTTAGCATCGGACTCGGAGACCCAGTACTTC. Its translation is CASSLASDSETQYF.

The rearrangement uses TRBV4-2 and TRBJ1-1; tentatively, D is TRBD1 (6 bases). Germline V CDR1 and CDR2: LGHNA, YNFKEQ. The CDR3 contains 16 residues. V lost 0 bases and J 4 bases, leaving 15 bases between the germline ends. The CDR3 DNA reads TGTGCCAGCAGCCAAGATCCTTTAGGAGGGGGCACTGAAGCTTTCTTT. Its translation is CASSQDPLGGGTEAFF.

This clonotype has at least ten counts. The chain links TRBV6-1 to TRBJ2-2, with a weak D call TRBD1 (6 bases). V was trimmed by 4 bases and J by 6 bases, leaving 9 bases between them. This CDR3 contains 13 residues. The germline V gene encodes CDR1 MNHNS and CDR2 SASEGT. The CDR3 nucleotides read TGTGCCAGCAGTGGGACAGTTCCCGGGGAGCTGTTTTTT. This sequence encodes CASSGTVPGELFF.

This clonotype came up a few times. The rearrangement links TRBV6-2 or TRBV6-3 to TRBJ2-1, with TRBD2 matching over 13 bases. Germline CDR1 reads MNHEY; CDR2 reads SVGEGT. The V and J ends lost 6 bases and 10 bases, in that order; junction bases with no gene match: 3. CDR3 size: 13 residues. Here the CDR3 reads CASRTSGRIEQFF. CDR3 bases: TGTGCCAGCAGGACTAGCGGGAGGATAGAGCAGTTCTTC.

The chain links TRBV28 to TRBJ2-6; no definite D call. The length of the CDR3 is 14 residues. Germline CDR1 MDHEN, CDR2 SYDVKM. V was pared by 10 bases and J by 0 bases, with 10 bases between. The CDR3 loop reads CATERPSGANVLTF. The CDR3 DNA is TGTGCCACCGAAAGGCCCTCTGGGGCCAACGTCCTGACTTTC.

The chain is built from TRBV29-1 and TRBJ2-5; 7 nucleotides agree with TRBD1. From germline, CDR1 is SQVTM and CDR2 ANQGSEA. The trim removed 6 bases at V and 1 base at J, leaving 11 bases unmatched. CDR3 length: 15 residues. The CDR3 coding sequence is TGCAGCGTGGACGGGACAGACATACTCCAAGAGACCCAGTACTTC. This translates into CSVDGTDILQETQYF.